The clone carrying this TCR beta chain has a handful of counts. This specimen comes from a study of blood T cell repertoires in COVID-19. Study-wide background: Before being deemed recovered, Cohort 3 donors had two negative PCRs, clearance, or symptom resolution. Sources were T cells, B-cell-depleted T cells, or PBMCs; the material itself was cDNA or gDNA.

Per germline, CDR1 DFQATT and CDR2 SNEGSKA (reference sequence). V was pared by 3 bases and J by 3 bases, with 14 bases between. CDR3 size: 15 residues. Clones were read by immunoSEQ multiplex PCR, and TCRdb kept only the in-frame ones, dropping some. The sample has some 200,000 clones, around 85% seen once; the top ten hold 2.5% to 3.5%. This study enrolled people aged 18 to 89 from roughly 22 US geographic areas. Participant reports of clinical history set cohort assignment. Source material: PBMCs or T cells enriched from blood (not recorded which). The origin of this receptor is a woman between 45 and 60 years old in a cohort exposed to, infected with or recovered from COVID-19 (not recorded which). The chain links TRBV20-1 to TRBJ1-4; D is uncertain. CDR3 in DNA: TGCAGTGCTAGTTCCCGGGGAGAGGCTAATGAAAAACTGTTTTTT. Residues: CSASSRGEANEKLFF.